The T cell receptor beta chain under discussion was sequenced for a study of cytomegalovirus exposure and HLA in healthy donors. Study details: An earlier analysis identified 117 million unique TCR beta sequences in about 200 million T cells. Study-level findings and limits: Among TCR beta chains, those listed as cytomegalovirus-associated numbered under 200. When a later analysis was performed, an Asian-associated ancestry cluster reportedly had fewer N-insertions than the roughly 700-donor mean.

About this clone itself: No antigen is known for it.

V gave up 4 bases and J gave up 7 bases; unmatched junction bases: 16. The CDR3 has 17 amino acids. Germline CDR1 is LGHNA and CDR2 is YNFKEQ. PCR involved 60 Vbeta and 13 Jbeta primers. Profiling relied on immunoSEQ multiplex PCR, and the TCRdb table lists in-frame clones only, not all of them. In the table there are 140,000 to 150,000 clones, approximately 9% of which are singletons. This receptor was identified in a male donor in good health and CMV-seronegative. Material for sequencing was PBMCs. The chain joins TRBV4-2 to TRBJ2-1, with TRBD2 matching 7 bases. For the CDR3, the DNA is TGTGCCAGCAGCCTCTCCAGTTCCCAGCGGGGTAGTAATGAGCAGTTCTTC. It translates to CASSLSSSQRGSNEQFF.